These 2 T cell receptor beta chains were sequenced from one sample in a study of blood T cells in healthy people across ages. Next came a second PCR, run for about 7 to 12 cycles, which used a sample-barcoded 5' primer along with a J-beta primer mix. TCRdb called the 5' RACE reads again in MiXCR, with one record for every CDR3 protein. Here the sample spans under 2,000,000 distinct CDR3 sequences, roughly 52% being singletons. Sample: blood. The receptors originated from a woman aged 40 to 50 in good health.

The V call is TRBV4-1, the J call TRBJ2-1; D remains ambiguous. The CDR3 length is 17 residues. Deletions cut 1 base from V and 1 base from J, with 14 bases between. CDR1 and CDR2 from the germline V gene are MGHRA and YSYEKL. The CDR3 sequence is CASSQGRVPGSYNEQFF. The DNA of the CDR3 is TGCGCCAGCAGCCAAGGCCGGGTCCCCGGGTCCTACAATGAGCAGTTCTTC.

DNA for the CDR3: TGTGCCAGCAGCCGAGGGGTGTATAGCACAGATACGCAGTATTTT. Amino acid sequence: CASSRGVYSTDTQYF. V and J are TRBV7-2 and TRBJ2-3, with D perhaps assigned TRBD1 or TRBD2 (5 bases each). This CDR3 is built from 15 residues. Germline CDR1 SGHTA, CDR2 FQGNSA. Deletions cut 5 bases from V and 0 bases from J, with 12 bases between.